One TCR beta chain is described in this entry. What it recognizes is unknown. Sequenced by immunoSEQ multiplex PCR; TCRdb stores in-frame clones only, minus some. The sample holds about 17,000 clones, about 81% seen once. The data are from a study of PD-1 blockade in classical Hodgkin lymphoma. Study summary: Nivolumab was administered to patients intravenously at 3 mg/kg every 2 weeks. Notes on the study in general: Healthy donors reportedly exceeded newly diagnosed patients in baseline TCR diversity.

Following autologous stem cell transplantation, relapse occurred in every patient, and exposure to brentuximab vedotin varied. This CDR3 is 18 amino acids long. Germline CDR1 reads SEHNR; CDR2 reads FQNEAQ (reference sequence). The ends lost 3 bases at V and 6 bases at J; junction bases unmatched: 19. The V call is TRBV7-9, the J call TRBJ1-2, with 7 bases identical to TRBD1. This sample comprised peripheral blood mononuclear cells (PBMCs), obtained at baseline. The TCR originated in a human donor with classical Hodgkin lymphoma. CDR3 amino acids: CASSFGKGTVPSIDGYTF. The CDR3 nucleotides read TGTGCCAGCAGCTTCGGGAAAGGGACAGTCCCAAGTATTGATGGCTACACCTTC.